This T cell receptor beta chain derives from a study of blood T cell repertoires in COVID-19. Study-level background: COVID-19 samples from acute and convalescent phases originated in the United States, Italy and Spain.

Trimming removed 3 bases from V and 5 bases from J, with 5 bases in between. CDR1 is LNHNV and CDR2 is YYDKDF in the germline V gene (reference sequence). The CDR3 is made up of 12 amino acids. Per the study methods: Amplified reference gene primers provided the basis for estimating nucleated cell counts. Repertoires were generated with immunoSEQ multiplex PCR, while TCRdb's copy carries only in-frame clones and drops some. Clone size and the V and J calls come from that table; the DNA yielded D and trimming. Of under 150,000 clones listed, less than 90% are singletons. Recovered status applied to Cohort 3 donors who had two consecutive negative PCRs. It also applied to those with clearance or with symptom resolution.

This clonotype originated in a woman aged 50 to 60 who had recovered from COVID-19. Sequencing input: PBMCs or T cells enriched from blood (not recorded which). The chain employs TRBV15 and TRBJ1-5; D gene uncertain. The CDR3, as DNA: TGTGCCACCAGCAGGGAGGATCAGCCCCAGCATTTT. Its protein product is CATSREDQPQHF.